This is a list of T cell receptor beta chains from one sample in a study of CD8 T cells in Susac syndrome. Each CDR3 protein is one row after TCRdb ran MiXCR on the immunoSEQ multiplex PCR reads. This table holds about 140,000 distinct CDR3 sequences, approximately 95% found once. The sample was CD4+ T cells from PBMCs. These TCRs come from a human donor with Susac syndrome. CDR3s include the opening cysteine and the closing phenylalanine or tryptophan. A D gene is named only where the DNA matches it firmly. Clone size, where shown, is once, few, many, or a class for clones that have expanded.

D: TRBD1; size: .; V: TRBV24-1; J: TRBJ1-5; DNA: TGTGCCACCGTGACAGGGGATAGCAATCAGCCCCAGCATTTT; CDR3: CATVTGDSNQPQHF
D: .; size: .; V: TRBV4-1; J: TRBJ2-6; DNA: TGCGCCAGCAGCCTTGGCTTGGGCTCTGGGGCCAACGTCCTGACTTTC; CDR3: CASSLGLGSGANVLTF
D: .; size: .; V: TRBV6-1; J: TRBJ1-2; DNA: TGTGCCAGCACCGCCCCCGAGAGGCACTATGGCTACACCTTC; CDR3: CASTAPERHYGYTF
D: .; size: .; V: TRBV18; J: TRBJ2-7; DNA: TGTGCCAGCTCACCACCGTTGGGTTCGTCCTACGAGCAGTACTTC; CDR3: CASSPPLGSSYEQYF
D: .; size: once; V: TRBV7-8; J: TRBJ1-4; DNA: TGTGCCAGCAGCCAAATAAACCCCAATGAAAAACTGTTTTTT; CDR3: CASSQINPNEKLFF
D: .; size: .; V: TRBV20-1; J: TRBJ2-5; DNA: TGCAGTGCTAGAGATTCTCGGCTCCAAGAGACCCAGTACTTC; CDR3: CSARDSRLQETQYF
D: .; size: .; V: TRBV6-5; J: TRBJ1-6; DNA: TGTGCCAGCAGTTCAGATACCTCCTATAATTCACCCCTCCACTTT; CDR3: CASSSDTSYNSPLHF
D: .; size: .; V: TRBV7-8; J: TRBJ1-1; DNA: TGTGCCAGCAGCAAGGACTGGGGGACTGAAGCTTTCTTT; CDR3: CASSKDWGTEAFF
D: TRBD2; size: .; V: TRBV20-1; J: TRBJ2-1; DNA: TGCAGTGCTAGAGACGCGGGACTAGCGGGCAATGAGCAGTTCTTC; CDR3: CSARDAGLAGNEQFF
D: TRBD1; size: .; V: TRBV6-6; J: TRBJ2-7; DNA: TGTGCCAGCAGAACCGGGACAGGGGGCTACGAGCAGTACTTC; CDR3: CASRTGTGGYEQYF
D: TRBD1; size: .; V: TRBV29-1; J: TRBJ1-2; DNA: TGCAGCGCCTGGGACAGGGGAAGTGGCTACACCTTC; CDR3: CSAWDRGSGYTF
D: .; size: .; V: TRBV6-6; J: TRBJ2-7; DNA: TGTGCCAGCAGTTACAGTAAATCCTACGAGCAGTACTTC; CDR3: CASSYSKSYEQYF
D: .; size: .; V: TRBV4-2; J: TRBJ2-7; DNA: TGTGCCAGCAGCTCGCTTTGGGGTAAGCGGGCCTCCTACGAGCAGTACTTC; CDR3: CASSSLWGKRASYEQYF
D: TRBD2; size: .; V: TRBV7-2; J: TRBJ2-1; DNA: TGTGCCAGCAGGACGGGACTAGCGGGAGTTTGGGAGCAGTTCTTC; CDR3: CASRTGLAGVWEQFF
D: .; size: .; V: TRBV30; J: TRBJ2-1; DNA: TGTGCCTGGTCACAGGGTTCCTACAATGAGCAGTTCTTC; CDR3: CAWSQGSYNEQFF
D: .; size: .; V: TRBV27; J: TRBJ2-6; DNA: TGTGCCAGCAGTCCCTTGATGTCTGGGGCCAACGTCCTGACTTTC; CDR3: CASSPLMSGANVLTF
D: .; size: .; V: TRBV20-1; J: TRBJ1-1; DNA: TGCAGTGCTAGAGATATTAGGGGGACTGAAGCTTTCTTT; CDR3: CSARDIRGTEAFF
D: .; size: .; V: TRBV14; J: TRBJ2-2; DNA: TGTGCCAGCAGCCAAGAGCGAAGCCTCGGGGAGCTGTTTTTT; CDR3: CASSQERSLGELFF
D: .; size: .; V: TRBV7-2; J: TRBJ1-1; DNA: TGTGCCAGCAGCTTCCGTAGGGGCGGCACTGAAGCTTTCTTT; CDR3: CASSFRRGGTEAFF
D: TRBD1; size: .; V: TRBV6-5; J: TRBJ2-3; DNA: TGTGCCAGCAGTAAACAGGGGGTGGTGGCAGATACGCAGTATTTT; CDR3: CASSKQGVVADTQYF
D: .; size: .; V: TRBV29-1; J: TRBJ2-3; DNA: TGCAGCGTTGAAGCCCGCACAGATACGCAGTATTTT; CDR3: CSVEARTDTQYF
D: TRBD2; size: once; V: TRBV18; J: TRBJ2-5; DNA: TGTGCCAGCCCCCCGTATGGTAGCGGGGTCCGGGAGACCCAGTACTTC; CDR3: CASPPYGSGVRETQYF
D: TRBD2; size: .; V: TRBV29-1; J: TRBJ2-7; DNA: TGCAGCGTTACCGGACTAGCGGGGAACTCCTACGAGCAGTACTTC; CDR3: CSVTGLAGNSYEQYF
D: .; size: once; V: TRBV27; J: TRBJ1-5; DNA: TGTGCCAGCTGGGCCCGCAATCAGCCCCAGCATTTT; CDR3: CASWARNQPQHF
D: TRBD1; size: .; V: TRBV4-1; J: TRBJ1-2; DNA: TGCGCCAGCAGCCAAGATGGGACAGTTCTTCCACTAAACTATGGCTACACCTTC; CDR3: CASSQDGTVLPLNYGYTF
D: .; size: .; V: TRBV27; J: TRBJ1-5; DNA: TGTGCCAGCAGTCCTTCCCCGGGACTGAGGTTCAATCAGCCCCAGCATTTT; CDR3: CASSPSPGLRFNQPQHF
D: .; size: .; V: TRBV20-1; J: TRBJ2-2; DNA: TGCAGTGCTAGTAAAGGGACCGGGGAGCTGTTTTTT; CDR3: CSASKGTGELFF
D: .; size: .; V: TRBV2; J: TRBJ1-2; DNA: TGTGCCAGCAGTGATTCTGGGTTTGGGGACTATGGCTACACCTTC; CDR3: CASSDSGFGDYGYTF
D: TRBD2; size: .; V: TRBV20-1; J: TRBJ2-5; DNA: TGCAGTGCTAGCCGACGTCGCGGGAGGACGGGGGAGACCCAGTACTTC; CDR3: CSASRRRGRTGETQYF
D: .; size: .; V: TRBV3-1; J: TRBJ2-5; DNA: TGTGCCAGCAGCCAGTCGTCGGGAGAGACCCAGTACTTC; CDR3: CASSQSSGETQYF
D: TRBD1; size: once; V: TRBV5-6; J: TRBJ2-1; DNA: TGTGCCAGCAGCTTGTTAGGGACAGGTGACAATGAGCAGTTCTTC; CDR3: CASSLLGTGDNEQFF
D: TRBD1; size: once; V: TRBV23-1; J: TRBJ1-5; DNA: TGCGCCAGCACCATTTGGGACAGGGAAAATCAGCCCCAGCATTTT; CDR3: CASTIWDRENQPQHF
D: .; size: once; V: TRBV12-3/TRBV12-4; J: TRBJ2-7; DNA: TGTGCCAGCAGTTTAAAGAACGAGCAGTACTTC; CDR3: CASSLKNEQYF
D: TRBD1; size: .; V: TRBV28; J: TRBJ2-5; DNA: TGTGCCAGCAGCTCCGGACAGGGGGGAGAGACCCAGTACTTC; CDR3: CASSSGQGGETQYF
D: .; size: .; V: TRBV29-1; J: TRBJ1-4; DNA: TGCAGCGTTGCGGGTGCAGGTTTTGAAAAACTGTTTTTT; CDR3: CSVAGAGFEKLFF
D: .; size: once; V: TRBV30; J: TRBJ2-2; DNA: TGTGCCTGGAGTCCGGAATCGGAGCTGTTTTTT; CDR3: CAWSPESELFF
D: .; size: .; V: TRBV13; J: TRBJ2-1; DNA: TGTGCCAGCAGCCCACCGGGCGGGGCGGCAACATCATTGAATGAGCAGTTCTTC; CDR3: CASSPPGGAATSLNEQFF
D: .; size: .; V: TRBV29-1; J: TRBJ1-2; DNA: TGCAGCGTTTCGGAAACGGCTTACTATGGCTACACCTTC; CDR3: CSVSETAYYGYTF
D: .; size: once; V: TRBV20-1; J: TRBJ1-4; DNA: TGCAGTGCTAGCCAGGGACCGGAAAAACTGTTTTTT; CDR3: CSASQGPEKLFF
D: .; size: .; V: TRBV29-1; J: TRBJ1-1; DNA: TGCAGCGTTGGACCAGAGATGAACACTGAAGCTTTCTTT; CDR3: CSVGPEMNTEAFF
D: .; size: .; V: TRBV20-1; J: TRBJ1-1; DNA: TGCAGTGAGGGTGCGGTTTCGAACACTGAAGCTTTCTTT; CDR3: CSEGAVSNTEAFF
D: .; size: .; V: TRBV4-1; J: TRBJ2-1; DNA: TGCGCCAGCAGCCAAGATAAAGGGGGATGGAATGAGCAGTTCTTC; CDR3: CASSQDKGGWNEQFF
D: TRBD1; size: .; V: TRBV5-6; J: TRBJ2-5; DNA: TGTGCCAGCAGCTTGGCCAGGGGGCCTCCGGAGACCCAGTACTTC; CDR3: CASSLARGPPETQYF
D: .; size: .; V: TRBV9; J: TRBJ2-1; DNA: TGTGCCAGCGGGATGGACGTACGCAATGAGCAGTTCTTC; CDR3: CASGMDVRNEQFF
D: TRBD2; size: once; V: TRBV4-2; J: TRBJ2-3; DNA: TGTGCCAGCAGCCAAGGTCGGGGGGGAGCAGATACGCAGTATTTT; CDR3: CASSQGRGGADTQYF
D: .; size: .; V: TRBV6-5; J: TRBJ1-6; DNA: TGTGCCAGTAACCGGAGGGATTATAATTCACCCCTCCACTTT; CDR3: CASNRRDYNSPLHF
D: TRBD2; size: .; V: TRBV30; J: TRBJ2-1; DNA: TGTGCCTGGAGGGCCAGCGGGAGTCGAGATGAGCAGTTCTTC; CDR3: CAWRASGSRDEQFF
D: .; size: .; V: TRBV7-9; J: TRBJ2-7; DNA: TGTGCCAGCAGCCCTAGACGTAGCTCCTACGAGCAGTACTTC; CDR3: CASSPRRSSYEQYF
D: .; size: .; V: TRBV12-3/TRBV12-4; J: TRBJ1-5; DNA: TGTGCCAGCAGCTCCTTTCCGAATCAGCCCCAGCATTTT; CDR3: CASSSFPNQPQHF
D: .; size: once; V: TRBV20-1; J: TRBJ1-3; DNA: TGCAGTGCCGCAGATCCATCCGGAGGAAACACCATATATTTT; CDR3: CSAADPSGGNTIYF
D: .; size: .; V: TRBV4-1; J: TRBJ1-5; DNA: TGCGCCAGCAGCCAAGCAGGGGCCGGTCAGCCCCAGCATTTT; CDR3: CASSQAGAGQPQHF
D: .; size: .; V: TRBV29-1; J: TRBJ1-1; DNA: TGCAGCGTGGACGAGTCGGTGAGAACTGAAGCTTTCTTT; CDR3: CSVDESVRTEAFF
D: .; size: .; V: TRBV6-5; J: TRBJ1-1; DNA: TGTGCCAGCAGACAAGTGAACACTGAAGCTTTCTTT; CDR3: CASRQVNTEAFF